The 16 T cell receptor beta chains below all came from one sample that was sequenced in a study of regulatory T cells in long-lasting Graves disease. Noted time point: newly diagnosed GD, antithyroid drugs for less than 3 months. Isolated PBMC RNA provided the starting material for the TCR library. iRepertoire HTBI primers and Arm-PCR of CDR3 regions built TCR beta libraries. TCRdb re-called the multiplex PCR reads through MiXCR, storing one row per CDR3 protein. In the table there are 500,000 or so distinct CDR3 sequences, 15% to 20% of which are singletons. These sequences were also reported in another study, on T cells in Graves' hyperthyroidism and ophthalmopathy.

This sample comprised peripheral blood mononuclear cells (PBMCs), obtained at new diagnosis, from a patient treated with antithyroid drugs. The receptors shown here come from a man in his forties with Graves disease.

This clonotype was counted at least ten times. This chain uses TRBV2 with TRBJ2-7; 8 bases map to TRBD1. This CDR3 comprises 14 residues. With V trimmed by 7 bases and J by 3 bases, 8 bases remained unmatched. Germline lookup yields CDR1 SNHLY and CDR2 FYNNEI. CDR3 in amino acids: CASNPTGVDYEQYF. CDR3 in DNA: TGTGCCAGCAATCCGACAGGGGTGGACTACGAGCAGTACTTC.

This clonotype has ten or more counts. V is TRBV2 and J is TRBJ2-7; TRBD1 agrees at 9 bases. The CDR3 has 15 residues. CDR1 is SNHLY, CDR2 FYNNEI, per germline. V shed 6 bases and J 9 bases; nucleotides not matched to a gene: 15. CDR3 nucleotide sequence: TGTGCCAGCAGATACGACAGGGGGATGACCTTAGTGCAGTACTTC. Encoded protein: CASRYDRGMTLVQYF.

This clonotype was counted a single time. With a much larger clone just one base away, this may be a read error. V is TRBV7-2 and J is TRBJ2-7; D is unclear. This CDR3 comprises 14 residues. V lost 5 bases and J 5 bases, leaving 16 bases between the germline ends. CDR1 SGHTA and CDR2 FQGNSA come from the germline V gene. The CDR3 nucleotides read TGTGCCAGCAGCCAAGAAGTGGACCCCCACGAGCAGTACTTC. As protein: CASSQEVDPHEQYF.

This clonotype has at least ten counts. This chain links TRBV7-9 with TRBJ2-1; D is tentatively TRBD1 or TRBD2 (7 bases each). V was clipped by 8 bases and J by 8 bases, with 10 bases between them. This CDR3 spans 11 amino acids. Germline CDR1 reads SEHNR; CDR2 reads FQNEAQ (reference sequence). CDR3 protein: CASGRGHEQFF. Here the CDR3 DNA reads TGTGCCAGCGGGAGGGGGCATGAGCAGTTCTTC.

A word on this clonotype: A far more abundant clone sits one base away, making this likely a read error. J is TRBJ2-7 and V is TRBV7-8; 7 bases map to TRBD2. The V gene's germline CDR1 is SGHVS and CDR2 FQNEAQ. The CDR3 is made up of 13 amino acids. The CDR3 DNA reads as TGTGCCAACAGCCCAGTGGGGGGGGGGGAGCAGTACTTC. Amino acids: CANSPVGGGEQYF.

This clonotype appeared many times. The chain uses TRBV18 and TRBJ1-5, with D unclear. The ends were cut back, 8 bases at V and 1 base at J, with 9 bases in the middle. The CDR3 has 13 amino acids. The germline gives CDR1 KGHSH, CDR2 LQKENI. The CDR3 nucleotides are TGTGCCAGCAGTACAGCAAGCAATCAGCCCCAGCATTTT. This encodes CASSTASNQPQHF.

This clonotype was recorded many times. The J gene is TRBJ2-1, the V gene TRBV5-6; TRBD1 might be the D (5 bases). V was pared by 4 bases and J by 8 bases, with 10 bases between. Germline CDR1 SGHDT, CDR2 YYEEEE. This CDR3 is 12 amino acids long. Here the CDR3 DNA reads TGTGCCAGCAGCCAGACAGAAGATGAGCAGTTCTTC. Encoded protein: CASSQTEDEQFF.

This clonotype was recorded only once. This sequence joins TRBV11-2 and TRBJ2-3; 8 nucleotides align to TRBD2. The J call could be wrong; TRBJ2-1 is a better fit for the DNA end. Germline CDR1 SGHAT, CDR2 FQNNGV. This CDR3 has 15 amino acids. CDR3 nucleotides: TGTGCCAGCAGCTTAACTAGCGGTTACGAGAATGAGCAGTTCTTC. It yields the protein CASSLTSGYENEQFF.

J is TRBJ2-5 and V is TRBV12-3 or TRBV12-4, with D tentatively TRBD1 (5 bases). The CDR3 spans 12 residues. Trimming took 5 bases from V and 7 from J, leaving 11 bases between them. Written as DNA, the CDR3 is TGTGCCAGCAGTGATTATAGGGGGACCCAGTACTTC. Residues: CASSDYRGTQYF.

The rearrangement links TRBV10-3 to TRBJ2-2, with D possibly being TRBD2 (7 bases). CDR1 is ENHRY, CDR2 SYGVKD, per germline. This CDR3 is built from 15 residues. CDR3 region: CATGGDTANTGELFF. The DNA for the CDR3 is TGTGCAACGGGGGGCGATACGGCGAACACCGGGGAGCTGTTTTTT.

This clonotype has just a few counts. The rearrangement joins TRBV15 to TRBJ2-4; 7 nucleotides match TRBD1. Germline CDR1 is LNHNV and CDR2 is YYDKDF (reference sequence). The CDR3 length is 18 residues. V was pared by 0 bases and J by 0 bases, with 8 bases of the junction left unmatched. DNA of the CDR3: TGTGCCACCAGCAGAGATAGGTTGGACAGGATAGCCAAAAACATTCAGTACTTC. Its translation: CATSRDRLDRIAKNIQYF. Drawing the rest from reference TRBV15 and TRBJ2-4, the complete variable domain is DAMVIQNPRYQVTQFGKPVTLSCSQTLNHNVMYWYQQKSSQAPKLLFHYYDKDFNNEADTPDNFQSRRPNTSFCFLDIRSPGLGDTAMYLCATSRDRLDRIAKNIQYFGAGTRLSVL.

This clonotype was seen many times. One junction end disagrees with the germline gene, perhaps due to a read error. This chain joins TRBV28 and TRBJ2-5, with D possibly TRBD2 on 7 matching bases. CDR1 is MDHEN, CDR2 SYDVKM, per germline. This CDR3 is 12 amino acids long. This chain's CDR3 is CASSFRGGREFF. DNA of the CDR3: TGTGCCAGCAGTTTCCGTGGGGGGCGGGAGTTCTTC.

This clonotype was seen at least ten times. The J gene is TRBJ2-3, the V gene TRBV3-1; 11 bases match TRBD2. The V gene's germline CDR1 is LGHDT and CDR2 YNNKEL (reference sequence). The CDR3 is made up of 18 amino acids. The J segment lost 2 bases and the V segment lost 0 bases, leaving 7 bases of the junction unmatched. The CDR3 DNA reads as TGTGCCAGCAGCCAAGATCGATTAGCGGGAGGGTACACAGATACGCAGTATTTT. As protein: CASSQDRLAGGYTDTQYF.

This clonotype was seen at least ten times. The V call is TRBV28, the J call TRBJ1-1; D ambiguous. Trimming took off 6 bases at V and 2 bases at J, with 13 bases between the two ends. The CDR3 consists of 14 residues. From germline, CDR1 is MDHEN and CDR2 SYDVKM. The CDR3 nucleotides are TGTGCCAGCAGCTTACCCCCCGGAAACACTGAAGCTTTCTTT. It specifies CASSLPPGNTEAFF. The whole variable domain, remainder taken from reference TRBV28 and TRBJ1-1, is DVKVTQSSRYLVKRTGEKVFLECVQDMDHENMFWYRQDPGLGLRLIYFSYDVKMKEKGDIPEGYSVSREKKERFSLILESASTNQTSMYLCASSLPPGNTEAFFGQGTRLTVV.

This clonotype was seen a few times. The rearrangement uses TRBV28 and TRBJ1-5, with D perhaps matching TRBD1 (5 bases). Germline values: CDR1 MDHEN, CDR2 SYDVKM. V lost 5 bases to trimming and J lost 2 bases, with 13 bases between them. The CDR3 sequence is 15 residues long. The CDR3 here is CASSKTVIGNQPQHF. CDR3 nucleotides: TGTGCCAGCAGTAAGACAGTCATAGGCAATCAGCCCCAGCATTTT.

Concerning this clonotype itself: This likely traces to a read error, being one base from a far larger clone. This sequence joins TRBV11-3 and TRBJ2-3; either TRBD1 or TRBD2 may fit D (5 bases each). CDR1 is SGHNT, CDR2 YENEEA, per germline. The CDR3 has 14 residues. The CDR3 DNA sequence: TGTGCCAGCAGCCTCGCAGGGTTGGATGGGACCCGGTACTTC. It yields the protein CASSLAGLDGTRYF. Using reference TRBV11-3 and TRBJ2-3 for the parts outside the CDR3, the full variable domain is EAGVVQSPRYKIIEKKQPVAFWCNPISGHNTLYWYLQNLGQGPELLIRYENEEAVDDSQLPKDRFSAERLKGVDSTLKIQPAELGDSAVYLCASSLAGLDGTRYFGPGTRLTVL.